This T cell receptor beta chain derives from a study of blood T cell repertoires in COVID-19. Study overall: Samples came from the United States, Italy and Spain, spanning acute and convalescent COVID-19. Sources were T cells, B-cell-depleted T cells, or PBMCs; the material itself was cDNA or gDNA.

Germline CDR1 is LGHDT and CDR2 is YNNKEL (reference sequence). Between the trimmed V and J ends, which lost 1 base and 5 bases, there was a span of 5 bases. This CDR3 spans 13 amino acids. In the original processing: By means of reference gene primer amplification, nucleated cell counts were estimated. Clones were sequenced by immunoSEQ multiplex PCR, and TCRdb holds only the in-frame ones, with some missing. V and J calls and clone size follow that table, whereas D and trimming were derived from the DNA. The sample lists around 180,000 clones, approximately 74% occurring once. The TCR comes from a woman older than 75 with acute or convalescent COVID-19. Input material: peripheral blood. The chain has TRBV3-1 (or the pseudogene TRBV3-2) and TRBJ1-4; D gene ambiguous. The DNA for the CDR3 is TGTGCCAGCAGCCAAGTTCCAAATGAAAAACTGTTTTTT. Translation: CASSQVPNEKLFF.